These 5 T cell receptor beta chains originate from one sample sequenced in a study of cytomegalovirus exposure and HLA in healthy donors. PCR used 60 Vbeta primers and 13 Jbeta primers. Assay used: immunoSEQ multiplex PCR; TCRdb lists only in-frame clones, some missing. The table lists about 160,000 clones, roughly 79% of them singletons, with around 7% in the top ten. The sequencing input was PBMCs. The receptors here all came from a woman between 40 and 55 years old in good health and CMV-seropositive.

This rearrangement joins TRBV15 to TRBJ2-1; TRBD1 aligns across 7 bases. V lost 0 bases and J lost 2; bases outside the gene matches: 1. Looked up from germline, CDR1 is LNHNV and CDR2 is YYDKDF (reference sequence). The CDR3 has 15 amino acids. The CDR3 nucleotides read TGTGCCACCAGCAGAGATCAGGGGGCCTACAATGAGCAGTTCTTC. Translating gives CATSRDQGAYNEQFF.

This chain uses TRBV7-2 with TRBJ2-7; 8 nucleotides align to TRBD1. The trim removed 1 base at V and 0 bases at J, leaving 11 bases unmatched. CDR1 is SGHTA and CDR2 is FQGNSA in the germline V gene. CDR3 length: 18 amino acids. CDR3 sequence reads: CASSLGRIGTGGSYEQYF. The CDR3 DNA follows: TGTGCCAGCAGCTTAGGGAGAATCGGAACAGGGGGCTCCTACGAGCAGTACTTC.

This clone was observed once. The chain has TRBV10-3 and TRBJ1-2; D perhaps matches TRBD1 (6 bases). Trimming stripped 5 bases from V and 5 bases from J, with 21 bases between. Per germline, CDR1 ENHRY and CDR2 SYGVKD. This CDR3 region has 16 residues. The DNA for the CDR3 is TGTGCCATCAGTACCTCGGACAGCCTGACAGGTTATGGCTACACCTTC. The encoded protein is CAISTSDSLTGYGYTF.

The chain recombines TRBV7-3 with TRBJ2-5; maybe TRBD2 (5 bases). The J call may be wrong; the DNA end is better matched by TRBJ2-7. Germline CDR1 reads SGHTA; CDR2 reads FQGTGA. The CDR3 runs 14 residues. The CDR3: CASSLTPGTYEQYF. DNA of the CDR3: TGTGCCAGCAGCTTAACACCGGGAACCTACGAGCAGTACTTC.

The rearrangement links TRBV18 to TRBJ2-3; TRBD1 aligns across 7 bases. Germline CDR1 and CDR2: KGHSH and LQKENI. The CDR3 loop spans 14 amino acids. V lost 5 bases, J lost 7 bases, and 9 bases stayed unmatched. CDR3: CASSSGQVGHTQYF. The CDR3 DNA follows: TGTGCCAGCTCATCCGGACAGGTGGGGCATACGCAGTATTTT.